This T cell receptor (beta chain) was identified in a study of T-cell reconstitution after alpha-beta-depleted transplantation in children. Molecular barcoding with unique molecular identifiers was used for the TCRbeta library. TCRdb re-called the PCR reads through MiXCR, storing one row per CDR3 protein. The sample records around 300,000 distinct CDR3 sequences, around 25% being singletons. This TCR came from a male patient aged 10 to 17 who had a stem cell transplant for acute lymphoblastic leukemia, so the T cells may come from the graft donor. The specimen comprised PBMCs, mostly from graft donor cells, sampled 180 days after TCRalphabeta/CD19-depleted stem cell transplant.

CDR3 protein: CSARDRGLAGGPRGGTDTQYF. The CDR3 coding sequence is TGCAGTGCTAGAGATCGCGGCCTAGCGGGAGGGCCTAGGGGAGGCACAGATACGCAGTATTTT. The chain couples TRBV20-1 to TRBJ2-3; 12 nucleotides match TRBD2. CDR3 size: 21 residues. J gave up 1 base and V 0 bases, and 17 bases lay outside the gene matches. CDR1 and CDR2 from the germline V gene are DFQATT and SNEGSKA (reference sequence).